This TCR beta chain was identified during a study of blood T cells in healthy people across ages. General study points: Bulk PBMC profiling left naive and antigen-experienced comparisons inconclusive. Roughly linear declines in TCR beta diversity per million T cells occurred with age.

Caucasian, healthy and from Russia, the donors were aged between roughly 6 and 100. Points on this clonotype: What it recognizes is unknown.

Alongside a J-beta primer mix, a sample-barcoded 5' primer served in a second PCR lasting 7 to 11 cycles. TCRdb reanalysed the 5' RACE reads using MiXCR and keeps one entry per CDR3 protein. The table includes about 970,000 distinct CDR3 sequences, roughly 51% detected once. This clonotype was sampled from a woman aged 55 to 70 in good health. The sample taken for sequencing was blood.

This CDR3 reads CSAAIGQGVTDTQYF. The CDR3 DNA sequence: TGCAGCGCCGCGATCGGACAGGGTGTCACAGATACGCAGTATTTT. The rearrangement uses TRBV29-1 and TRBJ2-3; 8 positions agree with TRBD1. Per the germline V gene, CDR1 is SQVTM and CDR2 is ANQGSEA. There are 15 residues in the CDR3. V lost 7 bases and J lost 2; bases outside the gene matches: 11.